The 15 T cell receptor beta chains presented below share a single source sample, sequenced in a study of OX40 agonist ivuxolimab in advanced cancers. Sequencing was performed with immunoSEQ multiplex PCR; in TCRdb, only in-frame clones are kept and a portion is missing. Here the sample spans under 85,000 clones, approximately 81% being singletons. This sample comprised CD4+ or CD8+ T cells sorted from blood, obtained in a trial of the OX40 agonist ivuxolimab. Every receptor here comes from an adult with an advanced solid tumor such as melanoma, head and neck, liver or kidney cancer.

The chain combines TRBV5-1 with TRBJ2-3, with 8 bases that match TRBD2. This CDR3 contains 15 residues. With V trimmed by 3 bases and J by 1 base, 4 bases remained unmatched. Germline CDR1 reads SGHRS; CDR2 reads YFSETQ. The chain's CDR3 is CASSSDSGGTDTQYF. The CDR3 bases are TGCGCCAGCAGCTCGGATAGCGGGGGCACAGATACGCAGTATTTT.

This clone was observed a few times. The chain joins TRBV28 to TRBJ1-4; D is unresolved. There are 12 residues in the CDR3. Germline CDR1 and CDR2: MDHEN and SYDVKM. The germline V and J ends were trimmed by 8 bases and 0 bases, with 4 bases remaining between them. The CDR3 bases are TGTGCCAGCCGGGCAACTAATGAAAAACTGTTTTTT. It is translated as CASRATNEKLFF.

The chain has TRBV9 and TRBJ2-3; 9 bases are a match to TRBD1. This CDR3 region has 17 residues. Germline V CDR1 and CDR2: SGDLS, YYNGEE. Trimming took 4 bases from V and 2 from J; bases not matched to a gene: 11. The CDR3 spells CASSPPRTGVFTDTQYF. The CDR3 nucleotides read TGTGCCAGCAGCCCCCCCCGGACAGGGGTATTCACAGATACGCAGTATTTT.

J is TRBJ2-1 and V is TRBV6-6, with no clear D. The V and J ends lost 2 bases and 5 bases respectively, with 16 bases between them. Per germline, CDR1 MNHNY and CDR2 SVGAGI (reference sequence). There are 16 residues in the CDR3. CDR3 sequence: CASSYKLTPIDNEQFF. CDR3 sequence (DNA): TGTGCCAGCAGTTACAAGCTAACCCCGATCGACAATGAGCAGTTCTTC.

V and J are TRBV6-5 and TRBJ1-5; 8 bases fit TRBD1. This CDR3 region has 15 residues. The trim removed 5 bases at V and 7 bases at J, leaving 10 bases unmatched. Germline V gene lookup returns CDR1 MNHEY and CDR2 SVGAGI. The CDR3: CASSRTGSGIQPQHF. CDR3 nucleotides: TGTGCCAGCAGTAGGACAGGGTCGGGAATACAGCCCCAGCATTTT.

The chain joins TRBV5-1 to TRBJ2-5; 9 bases map to TRBD1. Germline V CDR1 and CDR2: SGHRS, YFSETQ. The CDR3 totals 14 residues. J gave up 2 bases and V 9 bases, and 8 bases lay outside the gene matches. The CDR3 spells CATSSDRGQETQYF. CDR3 sequence (DNA): TGCGCCACATCATCGGACAGGGGTCAAGAGACCCAGTACTTC.

The chain has TRBV29-1 and TRBJ2-2; D possibly corresponds to TRBD1 (5 bases). The CDR3 is 12 amino acids. Germline V CDR1 and CDR2: SQVTM, ANQGSEA. V was trimmed by 4 bases and J by 3 bases, leaving 6 bases between them. The CDR3 DNA reads as TGCAGCGTTGGCAGGGACACCGGGGAGCTGTTTTTT. Protein: CSVGRDTGELFF.

The chain links TRBV30 to TRBJ2-5; 13 positions agree with TRBD2. CDR1 GTSNPN and CDR2 SVGIG come from the germline V gene (reference sequence). J lost 2 bases, V lost 0 bases, and 18 bases had no gene match. The CDR3 loop spans 21 amino acids. The CDR3 bases are TGTGCCTGGAGTGTAACCGGACTAGCGGGGGCCCGTGGTTCCACACAAGAGACCCAGTACTTC. Protein sequence: CAWSVTGLAGARGSTQETQYF.

This clone was counted once. The chain employs TRBV19 and TRBJ2-1; 11 bases line up with TRBD2. Germline V gene data show CDR1 as LNHDA and CDR2 as SQIVND (reference sequence). Trimming cost V 6 bases and J 7 bases; bases outside gene matches: 8. The CDR3 is 15 amino acids. CDR3 DNA sequence: TGTGCCAGTAGAACCACTAGCGGGAGCAGAAATGAGCAGTTCTTC. Its translation is CASRTTSGSRNEQFF.

The chain links TRBV4-3 to TRBJ1-3; the D gene is possibly TRBD1 (5 bases). CDR3 size: 15 residues. Germline-derived CDR1 and CDR2 are LGHNA and YSLEER. The V end lost 5 bases, the J end lost 0 bases, and 11 bases lay between the germline ends. The CDR3 DNA is TGCGCCAGCAGCTCCGGGACCTACTCTGGAAACACCATATATTTT. It yields the protein CASSSGTYSGNTIYF.

This chain links TRBV5-1 with TRBJ2-2; weak D call: TRBD2 (5 bases). V dropped 0 bases and J dropped 3 bases, with 6 bases sitting between them. Germline CDR1 reads SGHRS; CDR2 reads YFSETQ. The CDR3 sequence is 14 residues long. CDR3: CASSLAGYTGELFF. CDR3 coding DNA: TGCGCCAGCAGCTTGGCGGGGTACACCGGGGAGCTGTTTTTT.

This sequence joins TRBV27 and TRBJ2-7; 12 positions agree with TRBD2. There are 15 residues in the CDR3. With V trimmed by 6 bases and J by 2 bases, 5 bases remained unmatched. Germline assignment: CDR1 MNHEY and CDR2 SMNVEV (reference sequence). CDR3 residues: CASSRGLAGTYEQYF. The CDR3, as DNA: TGTGCCAGCAGCCGCGGACTAGCGGGGACCTACGAGCAGTACTTC.

The chain couples TRBV27 to TRBJ2-4; 12 bases are a match to TRBD2. Germline V CDR1 and CDR2: MNHEY, SMNVEV (reference sequence). There are 16 residues in the CDR3. V gave up 4 bases and J gave up 9 bases; unmatched junction bases: 10. In DNA, the CDR3 is TGTGCCAGCAGTTCGACTAGCGGGGGCGCGGGAGGCATTCAGTACTTC. Translated: CASSSTSGGAGGIQYF.

The V and J genes are TRBV30 and TRBJ2-3; tentative D call: TRBD2 (5 bases). V was pared by 1 base and J by 3 bases, with 17 bases between. The germline V gene encodes CDR1 GTSNPN and CDR2 SVGIG (reference sequence). This CDR3 spans 16 amino acids. The CDR3 is CAWSGGLLPGTDTQYF. The CDR3 nucleotides are TGTGCCTGGAGTGGCGGACTCTTACCCGGGACAGATACGCAGTATTTT.

The rearrangement uses TRBV18 and TRBJ1-6, with unresolved D. Germline CDR1 reads KGHSH; CDR2 reads LQKENI. V lost 2 bases and J 7 bases, leaving 9 bases between the germline ends. This CDR3 region has 14 residues. The CDR3 reads CASSPGERNSPLHF. The CDR3 nucleotides read TGTGCCAGCTCACCAGGGGAGAGAAATTCACCCCTCCACTTT. Drawing the rest from reference TRBV18 and TRBJ1-6, the complete variable domain is NAGVMQNPRHLVRRRGQEARLRCSPMKGHSHVYWYRQLPEEGLKFMVYLQKENIIDESGMPKERFSAEFPKEGPSILRIQQVVRGDSAAYFCASSPGERNSPLHFGNGTRLTVT.